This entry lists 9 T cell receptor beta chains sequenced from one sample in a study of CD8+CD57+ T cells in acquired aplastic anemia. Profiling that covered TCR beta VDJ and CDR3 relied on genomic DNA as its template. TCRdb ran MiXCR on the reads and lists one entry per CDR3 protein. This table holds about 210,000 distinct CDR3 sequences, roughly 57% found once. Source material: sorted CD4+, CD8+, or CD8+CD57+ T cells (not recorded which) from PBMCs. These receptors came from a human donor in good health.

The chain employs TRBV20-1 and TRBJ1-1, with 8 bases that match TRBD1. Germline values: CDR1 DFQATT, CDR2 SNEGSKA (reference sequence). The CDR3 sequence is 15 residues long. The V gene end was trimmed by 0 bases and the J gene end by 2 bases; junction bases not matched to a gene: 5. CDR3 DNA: TGCAGTGCTAGAGATTTCGGACAGGGAAACACTGAAGCTTTCTTT. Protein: CSARDFGQGNTEAFF.

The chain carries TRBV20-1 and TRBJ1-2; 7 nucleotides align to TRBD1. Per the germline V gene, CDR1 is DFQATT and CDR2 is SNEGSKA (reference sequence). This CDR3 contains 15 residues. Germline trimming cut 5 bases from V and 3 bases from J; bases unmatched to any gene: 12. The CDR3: CSAPMNTGDDYGYTF. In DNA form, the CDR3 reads TGCAGTGCTCCCATGAACACAGGGGACGACTATGGCTACACCTTC.

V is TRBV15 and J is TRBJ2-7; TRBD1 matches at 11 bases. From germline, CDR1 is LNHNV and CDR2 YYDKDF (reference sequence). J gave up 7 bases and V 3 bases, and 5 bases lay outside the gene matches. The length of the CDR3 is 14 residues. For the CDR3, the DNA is TGTGCCACCAGCAGCGGGACAGGGGGTATTGAGCAGTACTTC. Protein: CATSSGTGGIEQYF.

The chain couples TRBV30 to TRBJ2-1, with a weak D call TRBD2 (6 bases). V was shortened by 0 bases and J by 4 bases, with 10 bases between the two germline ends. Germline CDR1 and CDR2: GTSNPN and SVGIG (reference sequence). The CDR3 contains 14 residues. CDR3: CAWSVGGRYNEQFF. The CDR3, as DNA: TGTGCCTGGAGTGTTGGGGGGAGGTACAATGAGCAGTTCTTC.

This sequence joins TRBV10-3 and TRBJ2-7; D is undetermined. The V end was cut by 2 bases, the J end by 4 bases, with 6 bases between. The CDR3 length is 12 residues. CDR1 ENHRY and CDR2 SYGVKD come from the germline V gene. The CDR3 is CAISETFYEQYF. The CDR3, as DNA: TGTGCCATCAGTGAGACCTTTTACGAGCAGTACTTC.

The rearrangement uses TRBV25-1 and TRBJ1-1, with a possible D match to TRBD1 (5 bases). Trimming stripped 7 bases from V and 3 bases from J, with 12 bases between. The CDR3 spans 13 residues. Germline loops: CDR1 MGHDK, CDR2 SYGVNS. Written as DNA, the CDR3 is TGTGCCAGCAAGGAAGGGGCCCACACTGAAGCTTTCTTT. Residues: CASKEGAHTEAFF.

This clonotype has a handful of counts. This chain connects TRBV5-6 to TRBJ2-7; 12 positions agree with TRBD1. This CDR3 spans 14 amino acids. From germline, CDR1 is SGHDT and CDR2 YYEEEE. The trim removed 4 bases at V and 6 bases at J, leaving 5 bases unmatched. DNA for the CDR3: TGTGCCAGCAGCCCCGGGACAGGGGGCACCGAGCAGTACTTC. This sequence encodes CASSPGTGGTEQYF.

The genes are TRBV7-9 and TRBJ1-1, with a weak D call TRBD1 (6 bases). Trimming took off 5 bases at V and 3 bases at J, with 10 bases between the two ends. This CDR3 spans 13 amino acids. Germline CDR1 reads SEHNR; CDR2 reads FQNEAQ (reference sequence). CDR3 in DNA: TGTGCCAGCAGCCCCGGGGGGCACACTGAAGCTTTCTTT. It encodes CASSPGGHTEAFF.

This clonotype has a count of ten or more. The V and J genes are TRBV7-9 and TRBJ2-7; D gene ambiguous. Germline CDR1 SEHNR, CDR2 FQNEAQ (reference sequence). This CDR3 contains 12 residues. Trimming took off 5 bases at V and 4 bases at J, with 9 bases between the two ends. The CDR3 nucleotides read TGTGCCAGCAGCCCGCGCGAGTACGAGCAGTACTTC. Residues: CASSPREYEQYF. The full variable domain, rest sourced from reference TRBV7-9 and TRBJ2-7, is DTGVSQNPRHKITKRGQNVTFRCDPISEHNRLYWYRQTLGQGPEFLTYFQNEAQLEKSRLLSDRFSAERPKGSFSTLEIQRTEQGDSAMYLCASSPREYEQYFGPGTRLTVT.